Given below is one T cell receptor beta chain in context. Which antigen it targets is not known. It has no much larger one-base neighbor in the sample; base qualities were not kept. The immunoSEQ Assay, a bias-controlled multiplex PCR, was used to amplify TCRbeta CDR3 regions from genomic DNA. As for the original processing: Nucleated cell counts per sample were estimated from amplification of reference gene primers within the assay. To quantify the absolute abundance of each unique TCRbeta CDR3 rearrangement, sequence reads were collapsed and filtered. Productive Simpson clonality was computed per sample as the square root of Simpson's diversity index over productive rearrangements. TCRdb mirrors the immuneACCESS table, restricted to in-frame sequences. Some clones are absent from its copies; in checked studies, under half trace to an unresolved V gene, and the reason for the others is unknown. That table is the source of V, J and clone size, and D and trimming were worked out from the DNA. Across this sample there are some 77,000 clones, with roughly 76% seen only once. 20% of the sample comes from the top ten.

Ends trimmed: V by 6 bases, J by 4 bases; bases unmatched to a gene: 12. Reading the germline V gene gives CDR1 SNHLY and CDR2 FYNNEI. Including cysteine and phenylalanine, the CDR3 has 16 amino acids. This entry keeps only the CDR3 DNA: 48 bases, framed from base 1. These data come from a study of blood T cell repertoires in COVID-19 (dated by TCRdb to 2020 to 2022). Turning to the overall study: Collaborator samples came from the United States, Italy and Spain and covered acute and convalescent phases of COVID-19. Subjects who had been exposed to COVID-19, were actively infected with it, or had recovered from it provided the deeply sampled blood TCRbeta repertoires that made up the dataset. Where available, HLA class I and class II types were obtained from metadata supplied by the sample provider rather than from assay-based typing. The prospective study material was composed of cDNA or gDNA derived from T cells, B-cell-depleted T cells, or PBMCs. Samples were obtained from the ongoing ImmuneRACE study (first 160 participants) and from about 1,300 subjects provided by 6 global collaborators. The repertoires were made available in a free public database intended to serve as a resource for research on the immune response to SARS-CoV-2. Nearly every sample came with metadata listing a de-identified subject ID, COVID-19 status, age in years and sex. The investigation overall reported the following: The quantity of clinical and demographic metadata differed by source and by participant and was supplied without curation.

Whole blood was collected in K2EDTA tubes by collaborating institutions according to the institutions' own protocols. Collaborator samples were shipped for TCRbeta analysis as frozen whole blood, isolated PBMCs, or DNA extracted from either sample type. Here the chain combines TRBV2 and TRBJ1-2, with 9 bases matching TRBD1. Sequencing was done on a sample of peripheral blood. The sequence came from a woman between 70 and 85 years old with acute or convalescent COVID-19. In nucleotides, the sequence is TGTGCCAGCAGCCCCCTAATAACAGGGGGCGCCTATGGCTACACCTTC. Translated, this gives CASSPLITGGAYGYTF.